Listed below are T cell receptor beta chains from one sample, sequenced in a study of blood T cell repertoires in COVID-19. Data came from immunoSEQ multiplex PCR; TCRdb stores just in-frame clones and leaves some out. The sample carries hundreds of thousands of clones, roughly 87% recorded once. The sample comprised peripheral blood. These receptors originate from a woman aged 45 to 65 who had recovered from COVID-19. Both conserved end residues are part of each CDR3. D genes are given only for firm matches. The size of a clone is reported for some rows only, either as once, few or many, or as a class for expanded clones.

d_call: TRBD2; j_call: TRBJ2-1; clone_size: few; v_call: TRBV5-1; cdr3_nt: TGCGCCAGCAGCTTGGCCGGGACTAGCGGTTCCTACAATGAGCAGTTCTTC; cdr3_aa: CASSLAGTSGSYNEQFF
d_call: TRBD1; j_call: TRBJ2-7; clone_size: .; v_call: TRBV5-4; cdr3_nt: TGTGCCAGCAGCTTAGATCAGGGGGCATTAAACGAGCAGTACTTC; cdr3_aa: CASSLDQGALNEQYF
d_call: .; j_call: TRBJ1-3; clone_size: .; v_call: TRBV2; cdr3_nt: TGTGCCAGCAGTGAAGTCTTGGCGGTGCGGGTGGGCTCTGGAAACACCATATATTTT; cdr3_aa: CASSEVLAVRVGSGNTIYF
d_call: TRBD2; j_call: TRBJ2-5; clone_size: .; v_call: TRBV5-6; cdr3_nt: TGTGCCAGCAGGCGACTAAGCGGGGGAGCGGGGACCCAGTACTTC; cdr3_aa: CASRRLSGGAGTQYF
d_call: .; j_call: TRBJ1-3; clone_size: many; v_call: TRBV20-1; cdr3_nt: TGCAGTGCTAGTGTCTATCGCGGAAACACCATATATTTT; cdr3_aa: CSASVYRGNTIYF
d_call: TRBD1; j_call: TRBJ2-1; clone_size: .; v_call: TRBV29-1; cdr3_nt: TGCAGCGTTGTGACTGAGGGGGCGTATGAGCAGTTCTTC; cdr3_aa: CSVVTEGAYEQFF
d_call: TRBD1; j_call: TRBJ1-1; clone_size: .; v_call: TRBV6-2/TRBV6-3; cdr3_nt: TGTGCCAGCAGTCAACCCGGGACAGGTATCACTGAAGCTTTCTTT; cdr3_aa: CASSQPGTGITEAFF
d_call: TRBD2; j_call: TRBJ2-5; clone_size: .; v_call: TRBV4-1; cdr3_nt: TGCGCCAGCAGCCAAGATATAGCGGGGGGGGTTCAAAAGACCCAGTACTTC; cdr3_aa: CASSQDIAGGVQKTQYF
d_call: .; j_call: TRBJ1-1; clone_size: .; v_call: TRBV7-3; cdr3_nt: TGTGCCAGCAGCTTGGGGGGAACGAACACTGAAGCTTTCTTT; cdr3_aa: CASSLGGTNTEAFF
d_call: .; j_call: TRBJ2-3; clone_size: few; v_call: TRBV24-1; cdr3_nt: TGTGCCACCAGTGATGCCGGACAGACAGATACGCAGTATTTT; cdr3_aa: CATSDAGQTDTQYF
d_call: TRBD1; j_call: TRBJ2-7; clone_size: .; v_call: TRBV5-1; cdr3_nt: TGCGCCAGCAGCTTGAAGGGGGCGACCTACGAGCAGTACTTC; cdr3_aa: CASSLKGATYEQYF
d_call: .; j_call: TRBJ1-1; clone_size: .; v_call: TRBV7-9; cdr3_nt: TGTGCCAGCAGATCGACGGGAAGGGTAGAAGCTTTCTTT; cdr3_aa: CASRSTGRVEAFF
d_call: .; j_call: TRBJ2-3; clone_size: .; v_call: TRBV7-3; cdr3_nt: TGTGCCAGCAGCTCCACCGGGCCAGGGGGCACAGATACGCAGTATTTT; cdr3_aa: CASSSTGPGGTDTQYF
d_call: .; j_call: TRBJ2-5; clone_size: once; v_call: TRBV6-5; cdr3_nt: TGTGCCAGCAGCCACAGGGTCGACGGGACCCAGTACTTC; cdr3_aa: CASSHRVDGTQYF
d_call: .; j_call: TRBJ1-6; clone_size: .; v_call: TRBV5-1; cdr3_nt: TGCGCCAGCAGCTTGGGTAGCGGGGGGGCTTCACCCCTCCACTTT; cdr3_aa: CASSLGSGGASPLHF
d_call: TRBD1; j_call: TRBJ1-1; clone_size: .; v_call: TRBV18; cdr3_nt: TGTGCCAGCTCACAATTCGACAGGGGAGGCACTGAAGCTTTCTTT; cdr3_aa: CASSQFDRGGTEAFF
d_call: .; j_call: TRBJ2-7; clone_size: .; v_call: TRBV18; cdr3_nt: TGTGCCAGCTCAGCCCAACAGGGGAGGGAGCAGTACTTC; cdr3_aa: CASSAQQGREQYF
d_call: .; j_call: TRBJ1-2; clone_size: .; v_call: TRBV6-5; cdr3_nt: TGTGCCGCCCATTCTTTGGGGCGGGAACCCTATGGCTACACCTTC; cdr3_aa: CAAHSLGREPYGYTF
d_call: TRBD1; j_call: TRBJ1-1; clone_size: few; v_call: TRBV5-4; cdr3_nt: TGTGCCAGCAGCCCGGACAGGGTTTCTGAAGCTTTCTTT; cdr3_aa: CASSPDRVSEAFF
d_call: TRBD1; j_call: TRBJ2-5; clone_size: .; v_call: TRBV4-2; cdr3_nt: TGTGCCAGCAGCCAGAAAGCCGACAGGGGTGTAGAGACCCAGTACTTC; cdr3_aa: CASSQKADRGVETQYF
d_call: TRBD1; j_call: TRBJ1-2; clone_size: once; v_call: TRBV29-1; cdr3_nt: TGCAGCGTTGAGGTCGGACAGGGGGCCCGGGGCTACACCTTC; cdr3_aa: CSVEVGQGARGYTF
d_call: .; j_call: TRBJ1-4; clone_size: .; v_call: TRBV3-1/TRBV3-2; cdr3_nt: TGTGCCAGCAGCCAAGATCCGCTAACAGGGTATCCCGTTTCCACTAATGAAAAACTGTTTTTT; cdr3_aa: CASSQDPLTGYPVSTNEKLFF
d_call: TRBD1; j_call: TRBJ2-1; clone_size: once; v_call: TRBV7-8; cdr3_nt: TGTGCCAGCAGCTTAACAGGGGGGAATGAGCAGTTCTTC; cdr3_aa: CASSLTGGNEQFF
d_call: TRBD1; j_call: TRBJ2-7; clone_size: .; v_call: TRBV5-1; cdr3_nt: TGCGCCAGCAGCTCACCGGGACAGGGGGCCAGCGAGCAGTACTTC; cdr3_aa: CASSSPGQGASEQYF
d_call: TRBD1; j_call: TRBJ2-7; clone_size: .; v_call: TRBV27; cdr3_nt: TGTGCCAGCAGTTTTGGGACAGGCTCCTACGAGCAGTACTTC; cdr3_aa: CASSFGTGSYEQYF
d_call: TRBD2; j_call: TRBJ2-5; clone_size: .; v_call: TRBV5-6; cdr3_nt: TGTGCCAGCAGCTTGGCCCCGTTCGGAGCGGGGGTGTGGACCCAGTACTTC; cdr3_aa: CASSLAPFGAGVWTQYF
d_call: TRBD1; j_call: TRBJ2-7; clone_size: many; v_call: TRBV4-2; cdr3_nt: TGTGCCAGCAGCCCTATCATGGGGACAGGCGCCTACGAGCAGTACTTC; cdr3_aa: CASSPIMGTGAYEQYF
d_call: .; j_call: TRBJ1-1; clone_size: .; v_call: TRBV7-9; cdr3_nt: TGTGCCAGCAGCCCCGAGACCGGGGTCGAAGCTTTCTTT; cdr3_aa: CASSPETGVEAFF
d_call: .; j_call: TRBJ1-2; clone_size: .; v_call: TRBV10-3; cdr3_nt: TGTGCCATCAGTGCCGGGGAGGGCTATGGCTACACCTTC; cdr3_aa: CAISAGEGYGYTF
d_call: .; j_call: TRBJ1-2; clone_size: .; v_call: TRBV19; cdr3_nt: TGTGCCAGTAGTAAATACGGCTATGGCTACACCTTC; cdr3_aa: CASSKYGYGYTF
d_call: .; j_call: TRBJ2-1; clone_size: once; v_call: TRBV11-2; cdr3_nt: TGTGCCAGCAGCTTAGCAGGGGCTAGGCACAATGAGCAGTTCTTC; cdr3_aa: CASSLAGARHNEQFF
d_call: .; j_call: TRBJ2-1; clone_size: few; v_call: TRBV28; cdr3_nt: TGTGCCAGCAGTTTACGGGGGTCGAATGAGCAGTTCTTC; cdr3_aa: CASSLRGSNEQFF
d_call: TRBD2; j_call: TRBJ2-5; clone_size: .; v_call: TRBV4-2; cdr3_nt: TGTGCCAGCAGCCAAGATCGACTAGCGGGAGCCCAAGGGGAGACCCAGTACTTC; cdr3_aa: CASSQDRLAGAQGETQYF
d_call: TRBD1; j_call: TRBJ1-1; clone_size: .; v_call: TRBV5-1; cdr3_nt: TGCGCCAGCAGCCCCGGGACAGGGGGCACTGAAGCTTTCTTT; cdr3_aa: CASSPGTGGTEAFF
d_call: TRBD1; j_call: TRBJ1-5; clone_size: once; v_call: TRBV30; cdr3_nt: TGTGCCTGGAGTCCGGGACAGGGCAATCAGCCCCAGCATTTT; cdr3_aa: CAWSPGQGNQPQHF
d_call: TRBD1; j_call: TRBJ2-2; clone_size: .; v_call: TRBV28; cdr3_nt: TGTGCCAGCAGTTCATCAGGGGGCCGCACCGGGGAGCTGTTTTTT; cdr3_aa: CASSSSGGRTGELFF
d_call: TRBD2; j_call: TRBJ2-5; clone_size: .; v_call: TRBV5-6; cdr3_nt: TGTGCCAGCAGCTCCAACGGGAGGGTAGAGACCCAGTACTTC; cdr3_aa: CASSSNGRVETQYF
d_call: .; j_call: TRBJ1-2; clone_size: .; v_call: TRBV19; cdr3_nt: TGTGCCAGTAGTACACTCAACTATGGCTACACCTTC; cdr3_aa: CASSTLNYGYTF
d_call: TRBD1; j_call: TRBJ1-1; clone_size: few; v_call: TRBV3-1/TRBV3-2; cdr3_nt: TGTGCCAGCAGCCGAGGACAGGGGGGCACTGAAGCTTTCTTT; cdr3_aa: CASSRGQGGTEAFF
d_call: TRBD1; j_call: TRBJ1-5; clone_size: .; v_call: TRBV30; cdr3_nt: TGTGCCTGGAGTGTACCTGGGACAGGGTACAATCAGCCCCAGCATTTT; cdr3_aa: CAWSVPGTGYNQPQHF
d_call: TRBD1; j_call: TRBJ1-1; clone_size: .; v_call: TRBV5-1; cdr3_nt: TGCGCCAGCCGGGCGGGGACAGGGGGTGAAGCTTTCTTT; cdr3_aa: CASRAGTGGEAFF
d_call: .; j_call: TRBJ1-2; clone_size: .; v_call: TRBV2; cdr3_nt: TGTGCCAGCAGTGGTCGCGGCTCCTATGGCTACACCTTC; cdr3_aa: CASSGRGSYGYTF
d_call: .; j_call: TRBJ1-3; clone_size: .; v_call: TRBV6-2/TRBV6-3; cdr3_nt: TGTGCCAGCAGCCTTCTCCTCTCTGGAAACACCATATATTTT; cdr3_aa: CASSLLLSGNTIYF
d_call: .; j_call: TRBJ2-2; clone_size: .; v_call: TRBV18; cdr3_nt: TGTGCCAGCTCCCCGACCCAGGCCGGGGAGCTGTTTTTT; cdr3_aa: CASSPTQAGELFF
d_call: TRBD1; j_call: TRBJ2-7; clone_size: .; v_call: TRBV24-1; cdr3_nt: TGTGCCACCAGTGACCTGGACAGGGTCTCGGGGGCGGGGTACTTC; cdr3_aa: CATSDLDRVSGAGYF
d_call: TRBD2; j_call: TRBJ2-7; clone_size: .; v_call: TRBV30; cdr3_nt: TGTGCCTGGAGTGTTAGAGCGGGAGCGATCTACGAGCAGTACTTC; cdr3_aa: CAWSVRAGAIYEQYF
d_call: TRBD1; j_call: TRBJ1-6; clone_size: .; v_call: TRBV28; cdr3_nt: TGTGCCAGCAGTTCCCCCGGACAGGGGGGGTATAATTCACCCCTCCACTTT; cdr3_aa: CASSSPGQGGYNSPLHF
d_call: .; j_call: TRBJ1-3; clone_size: .; v_call: TRBV13; cdr3_nt: TGTGCCAGCAGCTTCCGGGGAGGTCCCTCTGGAAACACCATATATTTT; cdr3_aa: CASSFRGGPSGNTIYF
d_call: TRBD1; j_call: TRBJ2-5; clone_size: .; v_call: TRBV7-7; cdr3_nt: TGTGCTAGCAGCCCGGGGACAGGTAGTGGGGAGACCCAGTACTTC; cdr3_aa: CASSPGTGSGETQYF